One and the same sample provided the 22 T cell receptor beta chains below, sequenced in a study of T cell repertoires in cytomegalovirus infection. Their recognized antigens are unknown. TCRdb redid the calling of the reads with MiXCR, one entry per CDR3 protein. The sample consists of about 340,000 distinct CDR3 sequences, just under 30% of them appearing once. This sample comprised cultured PBMCs, obtained from culture after CMV antigen stimulation. Source of these receptors: a human donor in good health (CMV status not recorded). Some clones in this sample may be carry-over from other donors' samples.

Only a few counts were recorded for this clonotype. V gene TRBV7-2 combines with J gene TRBJ2-1, with a weak D call TRBD2 (6 bases). Trimming took off 6 bases at V and 2 bases at J, with 14 bases between the two ends. The germline V gene encodes CDR1 SGHTA and CDR2 FQGNSA. The CDR3 covers 15 residues. The CDR3 loop reads CASRKAGNTYNEQFF. The CDR3 nucleotides are TGTGCCAGCAGAAAAGCGGGTAATACCTACAATGAGCAGTTCTTC.

This clonotype was seen just once. One end of the junction varies from germline; a read error may be responsible. This chain joins TRBV4-1 and TRBJ1-5; 7 bases line up with TRBD1. Germline V lookup: CDR1 MGHRA, CDR2 YSYEKL. The CDR3 has 19 amino acids. The CDR3 sequence is CASSQDGPGGGYSNRPQHF. DNA for the CDR3: TGCGCCAGCAGCCAAGATGGGCCAGGGGGGGGGTATAGCAATCGGCCCCAGCATTTT.

About this clonotype itself: One end of the junction fails to match germline, which may point to a read error. The chain uses TRBV7-2 and TRBJ2-7; 8 nucleotides align to TRBD2. The CDR3 runs to 16 residues. In germline, CDR1 is SGHTA, CDR2 FQGNSA. The CDR3 sequence is CAGSFPSAGGLYEQYF. The CDR3 DNA is TGTGCCGGCAGCTTTCCCTCTGCGGGAGGTCTGTACGAGCAGTACTTC.

This clonotype was counted many times. The CDR3 sequence: CASSEAGHNSPLHF. CDR3 in DNA: TGTGCCAGCAGTGAAGCAGGGCACAATTCACCCCTCCACTTT. The chain combines TRBV6-1 with TRBJ1-6; no clear D. Germline CDR1 reads MNHNS; CDR2 reads SASEGT. The length of the CDR3 is 14 residues. Trimming stripped 0 bases from V and 7 bases from J, with 7 bases between.

Comments on this clonotype: The junction does not match germline at one end; this may be a read error. The V gene is TRBV7-2, the J gene TRBJ2-7; 10 bases map to TRBD1. The CDR3 runs to 12 residues. The germline V gene has CDR1 SGHTA and CDR2 FQGNSA. In nucleotides, the CDR3 is TGTGCCAGCAGCTGGGACAGGGGCTTGTCAAGCTTC. Its protein is CASSWDRGLSSF.

This clonotype turned up a few times. V and J are TRBV3-1 and TRBJ2-1, with a tentative D call TRBD2 (6 bases). CDR3 length: 14 amino acids. Trimming left V 1 base short and J 5 bases short, with 9 bases between. The germline gives CDR1 LGHDT, CDR2 YNNKEL (reference sequence). DNA of the CDR3: TGTGCCAGCAGCCAAGTGACGGGGGACAATGAGCAGTTCTTC. Its protein is CASSQVTGDNEQFF.

V is TRBV7-9 and J is TRBJ2-2, with no clear D. The CDR3 consists of 13 residues. From germline, CDR1 is SEHNR and CDR2 FQNEAQ (reference sequence). Trimming removed 5 bases from V and 3 bases from J, with 7 bases in between. The CDR3 here is CASSLHDTGELFF. The CDR3 nucleotides read TGTGCCAGCAGCCTTCATGACACCGGGGAGCTGTTTTTT.

This clonotype was counted a few times. CDR3: CASSIDGQGNDEQYF. CDR3 bases: TGTGCCAGTAGTATAGACGGACAGGGTAACGACGAGCAGTACTTC. The gene calls are TRBV19 and TRBJ2-7, with 8 positions matching TRBD1. Germline V gene lookup returns CDR1 LNHDA and CDR2 SQIVND (reference sequence). This CDR3 is 15 amino acids long. V shed 0 bases, J shed 5 bases, and the junction held 6 bases outside the gene matches.

This chain uses TRBV18 with TRBJ2-7; D is perhaps TRBD1 (6 bases). CDR1 and CDR2 from the germline V gene are KGHSH and LQKENI. With 2 bases removed from V and 1 base from J, the gap between germline ends came to 15 bases. The CDR3 spans 16 residues. CDR3 amino acids: CASSPETTGASYEQYF. The CDR3 nucleotides read TGTGCCAGCTCACCAGAGACGACAGGCGCTTCCTACGAGCAGTACTTC.

In this sample, this clonotype turned up a few times. This chain's CDR3 is CASRPLGGGDDTQYF. DNA for the CDR3: TGTGCCAGCAGACCCCTGGGGGGGGGTGATGATACGCAGTATTTT. The V call is TRBV6-1, the J call TRBJ2-3; 7 nucleotides agree with TRBD2. The V segment lost 6 bases and the J segment 6 bases; nucleotides outside the gene matches: 12. CDR1 and CDR2 from the germline V gene are MNHNS and SASEGT. This CDR3 is built from 15 residues.

The J gene is TRBJ2-2, the V gene TRBV25-1; D may be TRBD1 (6 bases). The CDR3 is made up of 14 amino acids. Germline values: CDR1 MGHDK, CDR2 SYGVNS. Trimming removed 2 bases at V and 6 bases at J, with 10 bases between. The chain's CDR3 is CASSEQQGSGELFF. CDR3 DNA sequence: TGTGCCAGCAGTGAACAACAGGGTTCCGGGGAGCTGTTTTTT.

V and J are TRBV7-3 and TRBJ1-1; 9 bases align to TRBD1. This CDR3 spans 13 amino acids. Germline values: CDR1 SGHTA, CDR2 FQGTGA. J lost 11 bases, V lost 4 bases, and 8 bases had no gene match. DNA of the CDR3: TGTGCCAGCAGCTCCCCGGGACAGGGTCCCGCTTTCTTT. It codes for CASSSPGQGPAFF.

The CDR3 nucleotides read TGTGCCAGCAGCTTGGCGGTAAGGCGGGGGAACTATGGCTACACCTTC. This codes for CASSLAVRRGNYGYTF. The chain combines TRBV5-6 with TRBJ1-2; perhaps TRBD1 as D (5 bases). Deletions cut 0 bases from V and 2 bases from J, with 14 bases between. CDR1 is SGHDT, CDR2 YYEEEE, per germline. CDR3 length: 16 residues. Supplemented by reference TRBV5-6 and TRBJ1-2, the full variable domain reads DAGVTQSPTHLIKTRGQQVTLRCSPKSGHDTVSWYQQALGQGPQFIFQYYEEEERQRGNFPDRFSGHQFPNYSSELNVNALLLGDSALYLCASSLAVRRGNYGYTFGSGTRLTVV.

This clonotype was picked up many times. The chain links TRBV2 to TRBJ1-5, with 8 bases aligning to TRBD1. The germline V gene has CDR1 SNHLY and CDR2 FYNNEI. This CDR3 region has 16 residues. Germline trimming cut 6 bases from V and 5 bases from J; bases unmatched to any gene: 12. The CDR3, as DNA: TGTGCCAGCAGCCAACAACCGGGACAGGAGCATCAGCCCCAGCATTTT. This codes for CASSQQPGQEHQPQHF.

This chain joins TRBV5-5 and TRBJ2-5; no definite D call. CDR3 length equals 15 residues. V lost 2 bases and J lost 4, with 15 bases in between. CDR1 is SGHKS and CDR2 is YYEKEE in the germline V gene (reference sequence). In DNA form, the CDR3 reads TGTGCCAGCAGCTTTTCCGCCCCACCGGGAGAGACCCAGTACTTC. Its translation is CASSFSAPPGETQYF. The complete variable domain, with remaining parts taken from reference TRBV5-5 and TRBJ2-5, reads DAGVTQSPTHLIKTRGQQVTLRCSPISGHKSVSWYQQVLGQGPQFIFQYYEKEERGRGNFPDRFSARQFPNYSSELNVNALLLGDSALYLCASSFSAPPGETQYFGPGTRLLVL.

V usage is TRBV18 and J usage is TRBJ2-1, with 7 bases identical to TRBD1. This CDR3 comprises 14 residues. Germline CDR1 and CDR2: KGHSH and LQKENI. With V trimmed by 0 bases and J by 8 bases, 4 bases remained unmatched. This CDR3 is CASSPPQGVDEQFF. The DNA for the CDR3 is TGTGCCAGCTCACCACCGCAGGGGGTAGATGAGCAGTTCTTC.

The chain is built from TRBV10-1 and TRBJ1-3, with D tentatively TRBD1 (6 bases). CDR3 length: 16 amino acids. Germline V gene lookup returns CDR1 WNHNN and CDR2 SYGVQD (reference sequence). With 7 bases removed from V and 0 bases from J, the gap between germline ends came to 16 bases. The CDR3 coding sequence is TGCGCCAGCACCGGGACAAACCCATTCTCTGGAAACACCATATATTTT. Translation gives CASTGTNPFSGNTIYF.

The J gene is TRBJ2-3, the V gene TRBV11-2; tentatively, D is TRBD1 (6 bases). Germline V gene sequence: CDR1 SGHAT, CDR2 FQNNGV. Trimming shortened V by 5 bases and J by 5 bases, and 17 bases separated the two germline ends. This CDR3 spans 15 amino acids. Written as DNA, the CDR3 is TGTGCCAGCAGCCGAATGGCTCGAGGGGGAGATACGCAGTATTTT. Translation: CASSRMARGGDTQYF.

The chain uses TRBV7-3 and TRBJ1-2, with TRBD1 matching over 8 bases. Per the germline V gene, CDR1 is SGHTA and CDR2 is FQGTGA. This CDR3 has 16 amino acids. The V segment lost 2 bases and the J segment 8 bases; nucleotides outside the gene matches: 13. The CDR3 sequence is CASSLSVGGQVDGYTF. In nucleotides, the CDR3 is TGTGCCAGCAGCTTATCTGTGGGGGGACAGGTTGACGGCTACACCTTC.

The chain employs TRBV6-6 and TRBJ1-5; a weak D match, TRBD1 (5 bases). Looked up from germline, CDR1 is MNHNY and CDR2 is SVGAGI (reference sequence). This CDR3 contains 13 residues. With 11 bases removed from V and 4 bases from J, the gap between germline ends came to 15 bases. The CDR3 DNA follows: TGTGCCTGCGAGACAGCCCTTAATCAGCCCCAGCATTTT. Its translation: CACETALNQPQHF.

This clonotype was counted only a few times. The chain uses TRBV11-1 and TRBJ2-2; tentatively, D is TRBD1 or TRBD2 (5 bases each). The CDR3 has 16 amino acids. Germline V gene sequence: CDR1 SGHAT, CDR2 FQDESV (reference sequence). The V gene lost 5 bases and the J gene lost 1 base, with 14 bases spanning the gap. The CDR3 reads CASSRGENLNTGELFF. The CDR3 DNA sequence: TGTGCCAGCAGCCGAGGGGAGAACCTGAACACCGGGGAGCTGTTTTTT.

This clonotype was seen many times. The chain links TRBV7-2 to TRBJ2-7, with D maybe TRBD1 (5 bases). Germline assignment: CDR1 SGHTA and CDR2 FQGNSA. The CDR3 contains 14 residues. Trimming cost V 5 bases and J 2 bases, with 13 bases left between them. This chain's CDR3 is CASSPDRGAYEQYF. The CDR3 coding sequence is TGTGCCAGCAGCCCTGACAGAGGTGCCTACGAGCAGTACTTC. Drawing the rest from reference TRBV7-2 and TRBJ2-7, the complete variable domain is GAGVSQSPSNKVTEKGKDVELRCDPISGHTALYWYRQSLGQGLEFLIYFQGNSAPDKSGLPSDRFSAERTGGSVSTLTIQRTQQEDSAVYLCASSPDRGAYEQYFGPGTRLTVT.